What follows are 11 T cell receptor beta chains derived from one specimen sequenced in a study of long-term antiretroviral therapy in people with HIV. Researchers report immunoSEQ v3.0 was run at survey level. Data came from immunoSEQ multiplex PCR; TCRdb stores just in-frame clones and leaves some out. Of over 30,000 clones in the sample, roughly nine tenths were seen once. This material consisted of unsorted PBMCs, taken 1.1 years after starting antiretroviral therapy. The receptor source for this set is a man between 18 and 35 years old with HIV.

This CDR3 reads CASSPRGGGLNTEAFF. The CDR3 DNA reads as TGCGCCAGCAGCCCCCGGGGAGGGGGCTTGAACACTGAAGCTTTCTTT. J is TRBJ1-1 and V is TRBV4-1, with 7 positions matching TRBD1. The CDR3 totals 16 residues. Germline V gene data show CDR1 as MGHRA and CDR2 as YSYEKL. The ends lost 4 bases at V and 0 bases at J; junction bases unmatched: 8.

CDR3 residues: CASTSLPDRINYGYTF. CDR3 coding DNA: TGTGCCAGCACCTCACTCCCGGACAGGATCAACTATGGCTACACCTTC. This sequence joins TRBV5-4 and TRBJ1-2; TRBD1 matches 7 bases. V lost 6 bases to trimming and J lost 2 bases; unmatched junction nucleotides: 13. CDR1 SGHNT and CDR2 YYREEE come from the germline V gene (reference sequence). The CDR3 length is 16 residues.

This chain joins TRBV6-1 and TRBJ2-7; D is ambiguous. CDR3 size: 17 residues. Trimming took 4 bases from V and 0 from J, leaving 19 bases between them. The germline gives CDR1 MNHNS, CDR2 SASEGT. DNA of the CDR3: TGTGCCAGCAGTGGAGGATTACCATGGCTGAGCTCCTACGAGCAGTACTTC. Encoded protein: CASSGGLPWLSSYEQYF.

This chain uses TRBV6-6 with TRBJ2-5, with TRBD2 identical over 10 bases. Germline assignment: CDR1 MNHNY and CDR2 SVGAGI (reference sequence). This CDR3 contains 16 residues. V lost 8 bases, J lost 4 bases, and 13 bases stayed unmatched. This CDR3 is CASGGEASGRVETQYF. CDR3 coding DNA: TGTGCCAGCGGGGGGGAGGCTAGCGGGAGAGTAGAGACCCAGTACTTC.

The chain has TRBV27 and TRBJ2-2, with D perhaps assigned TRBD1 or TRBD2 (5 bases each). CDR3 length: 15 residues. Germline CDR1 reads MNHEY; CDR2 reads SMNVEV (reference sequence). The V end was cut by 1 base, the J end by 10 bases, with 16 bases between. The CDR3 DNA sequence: TGTGCCAGCAGTTTATTAGTGAAGAGAGGGACGGAGCTGTTTTTT. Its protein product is CASSLLVKRGTELFF.

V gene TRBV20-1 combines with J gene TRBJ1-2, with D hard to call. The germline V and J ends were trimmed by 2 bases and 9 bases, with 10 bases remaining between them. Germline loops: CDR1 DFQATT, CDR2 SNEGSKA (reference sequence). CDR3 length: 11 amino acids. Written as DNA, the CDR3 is TGCAGTGCTAGATTGGAGAGGAGCTACACCTTC. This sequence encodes CSARLERSYTF.

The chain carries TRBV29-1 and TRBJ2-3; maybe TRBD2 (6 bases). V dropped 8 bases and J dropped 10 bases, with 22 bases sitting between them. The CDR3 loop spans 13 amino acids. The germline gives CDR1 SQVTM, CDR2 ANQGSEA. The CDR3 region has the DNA TGCAGCATACCGGGGTGGTCGGGAGAAGCGCAGTATTTT. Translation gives CSIPGWSGEAQYF.

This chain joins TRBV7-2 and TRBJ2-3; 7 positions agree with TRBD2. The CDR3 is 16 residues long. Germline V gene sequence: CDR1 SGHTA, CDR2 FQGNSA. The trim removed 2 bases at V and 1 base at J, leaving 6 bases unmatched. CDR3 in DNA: TGTGCCAGCAGCTTATTCCCGGGGGGAGGCACAGATACGCAGTATTTT. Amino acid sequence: CASSLFPGGGTDTQYF.

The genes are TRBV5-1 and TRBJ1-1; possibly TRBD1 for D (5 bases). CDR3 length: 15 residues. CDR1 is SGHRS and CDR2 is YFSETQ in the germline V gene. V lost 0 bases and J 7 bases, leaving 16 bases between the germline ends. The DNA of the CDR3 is TGCGCCAGCAGCTTGGGTAGTGGCAGGGTGAATGAAGCTTTCTTT. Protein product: CASSLGSGRVNEAFF. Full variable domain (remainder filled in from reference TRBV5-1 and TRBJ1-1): KAGVTQTPRYLIKTRGQQVTLSCSPISGHRSVSWYQQTPGQGLQFLFEYFSETQRNKGNFPGRFSGRQFSNSRSEMNVSTLELGDSALYLCASSLGSGRVNEAFFGQGTRLTVV.

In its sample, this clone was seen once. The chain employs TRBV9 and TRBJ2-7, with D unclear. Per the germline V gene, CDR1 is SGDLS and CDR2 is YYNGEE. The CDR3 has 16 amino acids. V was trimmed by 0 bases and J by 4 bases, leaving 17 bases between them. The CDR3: CASSVGPSPEAYEQYF. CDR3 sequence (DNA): TGTGCCAGCAGCGTAGGGCCGAGTCCCGAGGCGTACGAGCAGTACTTC. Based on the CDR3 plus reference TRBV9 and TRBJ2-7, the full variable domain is DSGVTQTPKHLITATGQRVTLRCSPRSGDLSVYWYQQSLDQGLQFLIQYYNGEERAKGNILERFSAQQFPDLHSELNLSSLELGDSALYFCASSVGPSPEAYEQYFGPGTRLTVT.

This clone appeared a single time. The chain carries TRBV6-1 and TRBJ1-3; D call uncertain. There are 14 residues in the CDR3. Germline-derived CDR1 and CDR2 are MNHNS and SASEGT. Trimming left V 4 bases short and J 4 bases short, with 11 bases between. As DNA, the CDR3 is TGTGCCAGCAGTGTTGGGGAGGCGGGAAACACCATATATTTT. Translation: CASSVGEAGNTIYF.